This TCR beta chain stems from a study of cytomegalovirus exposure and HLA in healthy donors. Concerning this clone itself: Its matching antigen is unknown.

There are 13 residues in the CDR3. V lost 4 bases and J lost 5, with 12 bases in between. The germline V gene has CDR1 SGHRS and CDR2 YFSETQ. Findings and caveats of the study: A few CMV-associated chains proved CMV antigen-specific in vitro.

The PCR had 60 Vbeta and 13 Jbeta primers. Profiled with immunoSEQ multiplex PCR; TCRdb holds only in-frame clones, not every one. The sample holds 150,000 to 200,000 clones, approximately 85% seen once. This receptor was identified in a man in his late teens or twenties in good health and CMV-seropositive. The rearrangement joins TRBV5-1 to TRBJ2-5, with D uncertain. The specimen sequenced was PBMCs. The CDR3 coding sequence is TGCGCCAGCAGCCTCTACCCTGCGGAGACCCAGTACTTC. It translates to CASSLYPAETQYF.